These 15 T cell receptor beta chains originate from one sample sequenced in a study of T-cell reconstitution after alpha-beta-depleted transplantation in children. TCRbeta library preparation incorporated unique molecular identifiers. One entry per CDR3 protein results from TCRdb running MiXCR on the PCR reads. The top ten hold approximately 14% of the sample, which has 450,000 to 550,000 distinct CDR3 sequences, 10% to 12% seen once. Sequenced material: PBMCs, mostly from graft donor cells, taken 180 days after TCRalphabeta/CD19-depleted stem cell transplant. The receptors shown here come from a female patient between 2 and 15 years old who had a stem cell transplant for aplastic anemia, so the T cells may come from the graft donor.

The CDR3 DNA reads as TGCAGTGCCATTGGACGGGCAACTAATGAAAAACTGTTTTTT. The encoded protein is CSAIGRATNEKLFF. V and J are TRBV20-1 and TRBJ1-4, with D hard to call. Germline assignment: CDR1 DFQATT and CDR2 SNEGSKA (reference sequence). The CDR3 extends over 14 amino acids. Trimming cost V 6 bases and J 0 bases, with 11 bases left between them.

This clonotype was observed many times. The chain links TRBV6-1 to TRBJ1-4, with 10 positions matching TRBD1. The CDR3 spans 13 residues. The V segment lost 7 bases and the J segment 5 bases; nucleotides outside the gene matches: 1. Germline V gives CDR1 MNHNS, CDR2 SASEGT. The CDR3 loop reads CASTDRGNEKLFF. The CDR3 nucleotides read TGTGCCAGCACGGACAGGGGGAATGAAAAACTGTTTTTT.

The rearrangement links TRBV2 to TRBJ2-1; D may correspond to TRBD1 or TRBD2 (5 bases each). The V and J ends lost 2 bases and 10 bases respectively, with 6 bases between them. This CDR3 is built from 11 residues. Germline values: CDR1 SNHLY, CDR2 FYNNEI. CDR3 amino acids: CASSERGEQFF. The CDR3 region has the DNA TGTGCCAGCAGTGAACGGGGCGAGCAGTTCTTC. Combining the CDR3 with reference TRBV2 and TRBJ2-1 gives the whole variable domain EPEVTQTPSHQVTQMGQEVILRCVPISNHLYFYWYRQILGQKVEFLVSFYNNEISEKSEIFDDQFSVERPDGSNFTLKIRSTKLEDSAMYFCASSERGEQFFGPGTRLTVL.

This clonotype appeared a few times. The chain combines TRBV9 with TRBJ2-3, with a tentative D call TRBD2 (5 bases). The CDR3 is made up of 17 amino acids. V was cut by 0 bases and J by 4 bases, with 18 bases left in between. The germline gives CDR1 SGDLS, CDR2 YYNGEE. The CDR3, as DNA: TGTGCCAGCAGCGTAGAGGGTGGGAGTCGACGCGCAGATACGCAGTATTTT. Amino acids: CASSVEGGSRRADTQYF.

In this sample, this clonotype turned up a few times. The V gene is TRBV15, the J gene TRBJ1-5; D remains unclear. From germline, CDR1 is LNHNV and CDR2 YYDKDF (reference sequence). This CDR3 has 15 residues. Trimming took off 5 bases at V and 5 bases at J, with 16 bases between the two ends. The CDR3 nucleotides are TGTGCCACCAGCGAGCGGACGGACGGCTATCAGCCCCAGCATTTT. The encoded protein is CATSERTDGYQPQHF.

This clonotype was observed at least ten times. The chain links TRBV13 to TRBJ1-5, with TRBD1 identical over 8 bases. This CDR3 spans 14 amino acids. The germline CDR1 and CDR2 sequences are PRHDT and FYEKMQ (reference sequence). V shed 4 bases, J shed 4 bases, and the junction held 3 bases outside the gene matches. In DNA form, the CDR3 reads TGTGCCAGCAGCTACCGGGACAGGAATCAGCCCCAGCATTTT. It encodes CASSYRDRNQPQHF.

CDR3 amino acids: CASSLNGGIYNEQFF. For the CDR3, the DNA is TGCGCCAGCAGCTTGAATGGCGGGATTTACAATGAGCAGTTCTTC. The chain has TRBV5-1 and TRBJ2-1; D is perhaps TRBD2 (6 bases). CDR1 is SGHRS and CDR2 is YFSETQ in the germline V gene. The CDR3 is made up of 15 amino acids. V dropped 1 base and J dropped 4 bases, with 12 bases sitting between them.

The chain recombines TRBV18 with TRBJ2-3; D remains ambiguous. The ends were cut back, 3 bases at V and 3 bases at J, with 10 bases in the middle. Germline CDR1 is KGHSH and CDR2 is LQKENI. This CDR3 has 14 residues. DNA for the CDR3: TGTGCCAGCTCACCGTTACGGACGACAGATACGCAGTATTTT. This codes for CASSPLRTTDTQYF.

The V call is TRBV28, the J call TRBJ2-7; 9 bases align to TRBD2. V gave up 4 bases and J gave up 4 bases; unmatched junction bases: 11. The length of the CDR3 is 16 residues. Germline loops: CDR1 MDHEN, CDR2 SYDVKM. This CDR3 reads CASSYPLRGRGYEQYF. CDR3 coding DNA: TGTGCCAGCAGTTACCCTCTCCGCGGGAGGGGATACGAGCAGTACTTC.

The gene calls are TRBV7-6 and TRBJ2-1, with D tentatively TRBD1 (5 bases). Germline CDR1 and CDR2: SGHVS and FNYEAQ. The CDR3 is made up of 15 amino acids. V lost 5 bases and J 1 base, leaving 12 bases between the germline ends. CDR3 residues: CASSLGHNSYNEQFF. In DNA form, the CDR3 reads TGTGCCAGCAGCCTTGGACACAATTCCTACAATGAGCAGTTCTTC. The whole variable domain, remainder taken from reference TRBV7-6 and TRBJ2-1, is GAGVSQSPRYKVTKRGQDVALRCDPISGHVSLYWYRQALGQGPEFLTYFNYEAQQDKSGLPNDRFSAERPEGSISTLTIQRTEQRDSAMYRCASSLGHNSYNEQFFGPGTRLTVL.

The table lists this clonotype with a few counts. In DNA form, the CDR3 reads TGTGCCACCAGCAAGGGGACAGGGGTGAGATACGAGCAGTACGTC. It specifies CATSKGTGVRYEQYV. The chain uses TRBV15 and TRBJ2-7; 10 bases map to TRBD1. The CDR3 is made up of 15 amino acids. The V and J ends lost 4 bases and 4 bases, in that order; junction bases with no gene match: 7. Germline loops: CDR1 LNHNV, CDR2 YYDKDF (reference sequence).

This chain connects TRBV6-6 to TRBJ2-7; D uncertain. Between the trimmed V and J ends, which lost 2 bases and 3 bases, there was a span of 8 bases. Germline V gene data show CDR1 as MNHNY and CDR2 as SVGAGI (reference sequence). The CDR3 has 13 residues. CDR3 amino acids: CASSYHPNYEQYV. The CDR3 DNA reads as TGTGCCAGCAGTTACCACCCCAACTACGAGCAGTACGTC.

This clonotype was seen ten or more times. Since a much larger clone is just one base distant, this may be a read error. This chain uses TRBV10-3 with TRBJ2-4, with 9 nucleotides matching TRBD1. Trimming at V came to 6 bases and at J to 12 bases, leaving 9 bases not matched to a gene. The CDR3 sequence is 13 residues long. Germline loops: CDR1 ENHRY, CDR2 SYGVKD. The CDR3 DNA follows: TGTGCCATCAGCCGGGACAGGGAGGCCAGTCAGTACTTC. Translation gives CAISRDREASQYF.

This clonotype showed up just a few times. V is TRBV28 and J is TRBJ1-3; tentatively, D is TRBD1 (6 bases). V was trimmed by 11 bases and J by 2 bases, leaving 13 bases between them. Germline V CDR1 and CDR2: MDHEN, SYDVKM. The CDR3 is 13 amino acids. The CDR3 spells CAERAGAGNTIYF. As DNA, the CDR3 is TGTGCCGAGAGGGCAGGGGCTGGAAACACCATATATTTT.

The V and J genes are TRBV12-3 or TRBV12-4 and TRBJ2-1, with TRBD1 matching over 9 bases. The CDR3 is made up of 18 amino acids. Unmatched junction bases numbered 10, after V lost 3 bases and J lost 1 base. The CDR3 here is CASSLVTTGGFSYNEQFF. The CDR3, as DNA: TGTGCCAGCAGTTTGGTGACAACAGGGGGCTTTTCCTACAATGAGCAGTTCTTC.